What follows is one TCR beta chain and its context. This CDR3 comprises 13 residues. The V gene's germline CDR1 is LGHNA and CDR2 YSLEER. V lost 0 bases and J lost 5, with 6 bases in between. From the 5' RACE reads, TCRdb called clonotypes with MiXCR, one entry per CDR3 protein. The profile shows about 340,000 distinct CDR3 sequences, approximately 12% of them singletons. This record belongs to a study of T cells after yellow fever vaccination. J is TRBJ2-3 and V is TRBV4-3; no clear D gene. The sequencing used CD4+ T cells sorted from PBMCs, collected 15 days after the yellow fever booster vaccination. The source is a young man who received the YFV17D yellow fever vaccine. In DNA, the CDR3 is TGCGCCAGCAGCCAAGATATAGGAGATACGCAGTATTTT. Translating it yields CASSQDIGDTQYF.